One sample yielded the 5 T cell receptor beta chains listed below, sequenced in a study of blood T cells in healthy people across ages. Then a second PCR, running about 6 to 12 cycles, was carried out with a sample-barcoded 5' primer and a J-beta primer mix. TCRdb called the 5' RACE reads again in MiXCR, with one record for every CDR3 protein. The table has 1.6 million or so distinct CDR3 sequences, roughly 32% seen once. The source material was blood. The receptor set was obtained from a woman aged 25 to 45 in good health.

In this sample, this clonotype turned up a few times. The chain combines TRBV10-3 with TRBJ2-1; no clear D gene. The germline gives CDR1 ENHRY, CDR2 SYGVKD. The V gene lost 4 bases and the J gene lost 6 bases, with 16 bases spanning the gap. This CDR3 is built from 15 residues. The CDR3 coding sequence is TGTGCCATCAGTGGACTTGCTAGGGTTGTCAATGAGCAGTTCTTC. This gives the protein CAISGLARVVNEQFF.

This clonotype was detected a few times. The rearrangement links TRBV28 to TRBJ2-3; 9 bases map to TRBD1. The CDR3 totals 17 residues. The V segment lost 3 bases and the J segment 5 bases; nucleotides outside the gene matches: 12. Germline CDR1 MDHEN, CDR2 SYDVKM. The CDR3 region has the DNA TGTGCCAGCAGTTTCCCCCGGGACAGGGATAGGGGAGATACGCAGTATTTT. It is translated as CASSFPRDRDRGDTQYF.

This clonotype has at least ten counts. The chain couples TRBV6-2 or TRBV6-3 to TRBJ2-3; D call uncertain. The V gene's germline CDR1 is MNHEY and CDR2 SVGEGT. This CDR3 has 15 amino acids. V was shortened by 2 bases and J by 5 bases, with 14 bases between the two germline ends. CDR3 bases: TGTGCCAGCAGTTACAGGGCGGCCCAAGAAGATACGCAGTATTTT. It specifies CASSYRAAQEDTQYF.

The chain links TRBV5-8 to TRBJ2-5, with D unresolved. The tail of the sequence fits TRBJ2-7 better, so the J call may be wrong. Germline CDR1 SGHTS, CDR2 YDEGEE. The CDR3 consists of 15 residues. The CDR3 region has the DNA TGTGCCAGCAGCTTAGAGGCGACCTCATGGGACGAGCAGTACTTC. The encoded protein is CASSLEATSWDEQYF.

The V gene is TRBV6-1, the J gene TRBJ2-3; D gene ambiguous. Germline V CDR1 and CDR2: MNHNS, SASEGT. The V end lost 2 bases, the J end lost 4 bases, and 13 bases lay between the germline ends. The CDR3 spans 15 residues. The CDR3 region is CASSESTYWADTQYF. CDR3 bases: TGTGCCAGCAGTGAATCGACTTACTGGGCAGATACGCAGTATTTT.